The rows below give T cell receptor beta chains drawn from one sample of a study of T cell responses to AZD1222 COVID-19 vaccine. Clones were read by immunoSEQ multiplex PCR, and TCRdb kept only the in-frame ones, dropping some. Found here are 80,000 to 100,000 clones, 70% to 90% of them singletons; the top ten hold 5.6%. Sample: peripheral blood, taken 28 days after the second AZD1222 dose. The receptors were sampled from an adult who received the AZD1222 COVID-19 vaccine. Each CDR3 is given with its conserved first and last residue. The D gene is left open where the match is weak. Rows may omit the clone size; those that give it use once, few, many or a size class.

DNA,CDR3,D,J,size,V
TGCGCCAGCAGCTTTGTGTCAGAGAACACTGAAGCTTTCTTT,CASSFVSENTEAFF,.,TRBJ1-1,.,TRBV5-1
TGTGCCAGCAGCCCTAAAAACACCGGGGAGCTGTTTTTT,CASSPKNTGELFF,.,TRBJ2-2,.,TRBV7-7
TGTGCCATCAGTGAGCGGAATGAGCAGTTCTTC,CAISERNEQFF,.,TRBJ2-1,.,TRBV10-3
TGCAGCGTCATAAACAGGGGGCAATACGAGCAGTACTTC,CSVINRGQYEQYF,TRBD1,TRBJ2-7,few,TRBV29-1
TGTGCCAGCAGTTCTTTCCCTGACAGCTTTAATGAAAAACTGTTTTTT,CASSSFPDSFNEKLFF,.,TRBJ1-4,.,TRBV6-5
TGCGCCAGCAGCCACCAGGGGGCGCGCGCTGAAGCTTTCTTT,CASSHQGARAEAFF,TRBD1,TRBJ1-1,.,TRBV4-1
TGTGCCAGTAGTATACGAGTGAACACTGAAGCTTTCTTT,CASSIRVNTEAFF,.,TRBJ1-1,.,TRBV19
TGTGCCAGCAGCTTAGATCGGGCCAGCGGCTATGGCTACACCTTC,CASSLDRASGYGYTF,.,TRBJ1-2,.,TRBV11-2
TGTGCCAGCAGTTACCCGGCTTCGGTCCCTCCCGGCGAGCAGTACTTC,CASSYPASVPPGEQYF,.,TRBJ2-7,.,TRBV6-5
TGTGCCAGCAGCCTGGGGGACAGGGGCGGCAATGAGCAGTTCTTC,CASSLGDRGGNEQFF,TRBD1,TRBJ2-1,.,TRBV28
TGTGCCAGCAGCTTAGCCGGGGGGGCCGCCTACAATGAGCAGTTCTTC,CASSLAGGAAYNEQFF,TRBD2,TRBJ2-1,.,TRBV7-9
TGTGCCAGCAGTTTAGCGGGGGGGTGGGAGACCCAGTACTTC,CASSLAGGWETQYF,TRBD2,TRBJ2-5,.,TRBV28
TGTGCCAGCAGCTCGACCGACAGGCCCAATCAGCCCCAGCATTTT,CASSSTDRPNQPQHF,.,TRBJ1-5,.,TRBV7-2
TGTGCCAGCAGTTTAGGCACCCAGGGCCCTGACACTGAAGCTTTCTTT,CASSLGTQGPDTEAFF,.,TRBJ1-1,.,TRBV27
TGTGCCAGCGGCGGGACGGGCAATCAGCCCCAGCATTTT,CASGGTGNQPQHF,.,TRBJ1-5,.,TRBV2
TGTGCCACCAGCAGAGACCCCCGGGAGCCCCAGCATTTT,CATSRDPREPQHF,.,TRBJ1-5,once,TRBV15
TGTGCCACCAGCAGGGGCAACCAAGAGACCCAGTACTTC,CATSRGNQETQYF,.,TRBJ2-5,.,TRBV15
TGCGCCAGCAGTGCGCAGGGCGAATCACCCCTCCACTTT,CASSAQGESPLHF,.,TRBJ1-6,few,TRBV10-1
TGTGCCAGCTCAAGGGGGAATGAAAAACTGTTTTTT,CASSRGNEKLFF,.,TRBJ1-4,once,TRBV7-9
TGTGCCTGGAGTGCCCTGACAGGCTTTAACTATGGCTACACCTTC,CAWSALTGFNYGYTF,.,TRBJ1-2,.,TRBV30
TGTGCCTGGACCTCCGGGACCTACGAGCAGTACTTC,CAWTSGTYEQYF,.,TRBJ2-7,.,TRBV30
TGTGCCAGCAGGGCCGACAGCTATAGCAATCAGCCCCAGCATTTT,CASRADSYSNQPQHF,.,TRBJ1-5,.,TRBV2
TGTGCCGGGGGACCGAGCAATCAGCCCCAGCATTTT,CAGGPSNQPQHF,.,TRBJ1-5,once,TRBV6-5
TGTGCCAGCAGCGGGGGTGGGAACGAGCAGTACTTC,CASSGGGNEQYF,.,TRBJ2-7,.,TRBV28
TGTGCCAGCAGCCAAGATATGAGCGGAAAGGGAGGCTACACCTTC,CASSQDMSGKGGYTF,.,TRBJ1-2,.,TRBV3-1/TRBV3-2